Given below is one T cell receptor (beta chain) in context. With 4 bases removed from V and 0 bases from J, the gap between germline ends came to 5 bases. This CDR3 contains 12 residues. Germline values: CDR1 SGHNT, CDR2 YYREEE (reference sequence). Cryopreserved PBMC samples of about 0.9-10 million cells were used for DNA extraction. These data originate in a study of long-term antiretroviral therapy in people with HIV. Across the study: The 2015 immediate-ART recommendation came about a decade after the earliest samples.

Assay version v3.0 of immunoSEQ was used, and it was run at survey level. TCRdb's table, derived via immunoSEQ multiplex PCR, lists solely in-frame clones and lacks some. In the table there are tens of thousands of clones, less than 90% of which are singletons. The TCR comes from a man between 18 and 29 years old with HIV. The chain has TRBV5-4 and TRBJ2-7; D is ambiguous. Sequencing was performed on unsorted PBMCs, taken 1 year after starting antiretroviral therapy. The CDR3 DNA reads TGTGCCAGCAGCCTTTTCTCCTACGAGCAGTACTTC. As protein: CASSLFSYEQYF.